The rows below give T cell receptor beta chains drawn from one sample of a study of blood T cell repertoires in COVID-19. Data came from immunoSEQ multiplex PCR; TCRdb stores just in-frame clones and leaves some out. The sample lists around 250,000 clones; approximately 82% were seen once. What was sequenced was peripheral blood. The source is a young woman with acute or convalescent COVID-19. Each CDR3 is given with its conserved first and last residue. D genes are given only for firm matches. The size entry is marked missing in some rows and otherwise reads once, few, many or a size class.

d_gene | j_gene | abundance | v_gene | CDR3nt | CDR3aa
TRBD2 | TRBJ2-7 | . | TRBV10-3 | TGTGCCATCAGTGATCCGGGACTAGCGGGAGGTGCCTACGAGCAGTACTTC | CAISDPGLAGGAYEQYF
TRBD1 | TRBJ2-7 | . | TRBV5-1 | TGCGCCAGCAGCTTCCTTATAAGGGACAGGGGGATCACCTACGAGCAGTACTTC | CASSFLIRDRGITYEQYF
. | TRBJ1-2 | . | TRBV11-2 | TGTGCCAGCAGCCCCCCAGTACCAAACTATGGCTACACCTTC | CASSPPVPNYGYTF
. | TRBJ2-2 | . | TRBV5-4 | TGTGCCAGCAGCTTCCTTCAGGGTACCGGGGAGCTGTTTTTT | CASSFLQGTGELFF
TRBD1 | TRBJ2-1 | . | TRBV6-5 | TGTGCCAGCAGTTACCAGGACAGGGCGGGTGAGCAGTTCTTC | CASSYQDRAGEQFF
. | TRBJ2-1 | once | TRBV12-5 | TGTGCTAGTGGTTTGTCTAGAGGGCCCTGGAATGAGCAGTTCTTC | CASGLSRGPWNEQFF
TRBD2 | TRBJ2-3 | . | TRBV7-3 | TGTGCCAGCAGCTACCAGGGAGGGGCAGATACGCAGTATTTT | CASSYQGGADTQYF
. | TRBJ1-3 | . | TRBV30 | TGTGCCTGGAGTGCGGGATCCCTTGGAAACACCATATATTTT | CAWSAGSLGNTIYF
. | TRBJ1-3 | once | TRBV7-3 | TGTGCCAGCAGCACCGGGGCTGGAAACACCATATATTTT | CASSTGAGNTIYF
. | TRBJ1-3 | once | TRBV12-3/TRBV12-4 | TGTGCCAGCAGTCCAGGTTTGTGGAACACCATATATTTT | CASSPGLWNTIYF
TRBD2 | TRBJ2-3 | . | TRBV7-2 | TGTGCCAGCAGCTTAGGGGGACTAGCGGGAGATACGCAGTATTTT | CASSLGGLAGDTQYF
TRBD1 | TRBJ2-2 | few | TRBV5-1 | TGCGCCAGCAGCTTGTGGGGCCGACAGGGCGGGACCGGGGAGCTGTTTTTT | CASSLWGRQGGTGELFF
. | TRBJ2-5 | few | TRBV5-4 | TGTGCCAGCAGCTGGGCGGGGAGCGGCGAGACCCAGTACTTC | CASSWAGSGETQYF
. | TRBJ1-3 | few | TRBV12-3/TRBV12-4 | TGTGCCAGCGGGAGTGGAAACACCATATATTTT | CASGSGNTIYF
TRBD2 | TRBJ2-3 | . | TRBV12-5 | TGTGCTAGTGGTTTGGTATGGCTAGCGGGAGGGCCGAGCACAGATACGCAGTATTTT | CASGLVWLAGGPSTDTQYF
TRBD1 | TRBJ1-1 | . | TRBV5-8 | TGTGCCAGCAGCTTGGTAGGGGGCGGAAGTCCTGAAGCTTTCTTT | CASSLVGGGSPEAFF
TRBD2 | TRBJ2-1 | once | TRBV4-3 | TGCGCCAGCAGCCAACGTCTGCTAGCGGGATACAATGAGCAGTTCTTC | CASSQRLLAGYNEQFF
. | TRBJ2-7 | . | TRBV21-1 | TGTGCCAGCAAAAAAGGAGCTAGCGGGGACTCCTACGAGCAGTACTTC | CASKKGASGDSYEQYF
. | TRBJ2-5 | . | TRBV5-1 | TGCGCCAGCAGCTTACAGGGCCCCGGAGAGACCCAGTACTTC | CASSLQGPGETQYF
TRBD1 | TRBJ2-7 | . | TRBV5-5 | TGTGCCAGCAGCATGACAGGGTACGAGCAGTACTTC | CASSMTGYEQYF